A selection of T cell receptor beta chains follows, all from one sample in a study of cytomegalovirus exposure and HLA in healthy donors. Clones were sequenced by immunoSEQ multiplex PCR, and TCRdb holds only the in-frame ones, with some missing. The data hold a few hundred thousand clones, with 77% observed a single time. Material for sequencing was PBMCs. The receptors originated from a woman aged 55-70 years in good health and CMV-seropositive. The CDR3 runs from the conserved cysteine through the conserved F or W. Fields, in order: D gene, clone size, J gene, V gene, CDR3 DNA, CDR3 protein. D genes are given only for firm matches. Not all rows give a size; the values are once, few, many and, for expanded clones, a class.

D: NA; size: NA; J: TRBJ2-7; V: TRBV7-2; DNA: TGTGCCAGCAGCCGACAGGAACACTCCTACGAGCAGTACTTC; CDR3: CASSRQEHSYEQYF
D: NA; size: NA; J: TRBJ1-1; V: TRBV5-1; DNA: TGCGCCAGCAGCTTGGTTGGGGGAGGCACTGAAGCTTTCTTT; CDR3: CASSLVGGGTEAFF
D: NA; size: NA; J: TRBJ2-7; V: TRBV28; DNA: TGTGCCAGCCGGGAGGGGGGACAGAGATACGAGCAGTACTTC; CDR3: CASREGGQRYEQYF
D: TRBD2; size: NA; J: TRBJ2-3; V: TRBV11-2; DNA: TGTGCCAGCAGCTCTCTAGCGGGAAAAGGGGGCCCAGATACGCAGTATTTT; CDR3: CASSSLAGKGGPDTQYF
D: TRBD1; size: NA; J: TRBJ2-7; V: TRBV10-3; DNA: TGTGCCATCAGGGAACGGCCGGGACAGGACTACGAGCAGTACTTC; CDR3: CAIRERPGQDYEQYF
D: TRBD2; size: NA; J: TRBJ2-5; V: TRBV6-1; DNA: TGTGCCAGCAGTGAGTCGGCGGGAGGGCAGGAGACCCAGTACTTC; CDR3: CASSESAGGQETQYF
D: NA; size: NA; J: TRBJ1-1; V: TRBV6-6; DNA: TGTGCCAGCAGTTATCGGGACACTGAAGCTTTCTTT; CDR3: CASSYRDTEAFF
D: NA; size: NA; J: TRBJ1-1; V: TRBV11-3; DNA: TGTGCCAGCAGCTTCGGGGAAGCGACTGAAGCTTTCTTT; CDR3: CASSFGEATEAFF
D: NA; size: NA; J: TRBJ1-2; V: TRBV18; DNA: TGTGCCAGCTCACCACCCGCCGACAGAGATGGCTACACCTTC; CDR3: CASSPPADRDGYTF
D: TRBD1; size: many; J: TRBJ1-1; V: TRBV5-8; DNA: TGTGCCAGCAGCTCCGTGGGGACAGGGCCTAGGGGAGCTTTCTTT; CDR3: CASSSVGTGPRGAFF
D: NA; size: NA; J: TRBJ2-2; V: TRBV5-1; DNA: TGCGCCAGCAGCCCAGGGATCTCCGGGGAGCTGTTTTTT; CDR3: CASSPGISGELFF
D: TRBD1; size: NA; J: TRBJ2-2; V: TRBV6-5; DNA: TGTGCCAGCAGTCTTCAGGGGGCTAACACCGGGGAGCTGTTTTTT; CDR3: CASSLQGANTGELFF
D: TRBD1; size: NA; J: TRBJ2-2; V: TRBV18; DNA: TGTGCCAGCTCACCACAAGGACAGGCTGTAACCGGGGAGCTGTTTTTT; CDR3: CASSPQGQAVTGELFF
D: NA; size: once; J: TRBJ1-1; V: TRBV10-3; DNA: TGTGCCATCAGTGAGAAAGGGGAGAACACTGAAGCTTTCTTT; CDR3: CAISEKGENTEAFF
D: NA; size: few; J: TRBJ1-2; V: TRBV28; DNA: TGTGCCAGCAGTCCTCATGACAGGCCTAACTATGGCTACACCTTC; CDR3: CASSPHDRPNYGYTF
D: NA; size: NA; J: TRBJ2-5; V: TRBV2; DNA: TGTGCCAGCACGGCGGGAGAGACCCAGTACTTC; CDR3: CASTAGETQYF
D: TRBD2; size: NA; J: TRBJ2-7; V: TRBV30; DNA: TGTGCCTATTCGGGGGGTTACGAGCAGTACTTC; CDR3: CAYSGGYEQYF
D: TRBD1; size: NA; J: TRBJ1-6; V: TRBV19; DNA: TGTGCCAGTAGTTCCGGGACAGGGAATTCACCCCTCCACTTT; CDR3: CASSSGTGNSPLHF
D: NA; size: NA; J: TRBJ1-2; V: TRBV19; DNA: TGTGCCAGTAGCCTGGGGGGGCCATTAAACTATGGCTACACCTTC; CDR3: CASSLGGPLNYGYTF
D: NA; size: NA; J: TRBJ2-5; V: TRBV4-3; DNA: TGCGCCAGCAGCCAAGTTCCTGGTCCGGGGGGCGAGACCCAGTACTTC; CDR3: CASSQVPGPGGETQYF
D: TRBD2; size: NA; J: TRBJ2-1; V: TRBV5-1; DNA: TGCGCCAGCAGCGCCGGACTAGCGGGAGTCGTAAAGTTCTTC; CDR3: CASSAGLAGVVKFF
D: NA; size: NA; J: TRBJ1-5; V: TRBV18; DNA: TGTGCCAGCTCCTCTGACAGATTTCAGCCCCAGCATTTT; CDR3: CASSSDRFQPQHF
D: TRBD2; size: NA; J: TRBJ2-7; V: TRBV5-1; DNA: TGCGCCACAAAGCGGGAAGCGGGACCCTCCTACGAGCAGTACTTC; CDR3: CATKREAGPSYEQYF
D: NA; size: once; J: TRBJ1-5; V: TRBV19; DNA: TGTGCCAGTAGTACCGGACAGTCGTTTCAGCCCCAGCATTTT; CDR3: CASSTGQSFQPQHF
D: NA; size: NA; J: TRBJ1-3; V: TRBV5-1; DNA: TGCGCCAGCAGCTTGGACCCTCCCGGACAGAACTCTGGAAACACCATATATTTT; CDR3: CASSLDPPGQNSGNTIYF
D: NA; size: few; J: TRBJ1-5; V: TRBV19; DNA: TGTGCCAGCCAATCGGACAGTAGCAATCAGCCCCAGCATTTT; CDR3: CASQSDSSNQPQHF
D: TRBD1; size: few; J: TRBJ1-2; V: TRBV7-7; DNA: TGTGCCAGCAGCCTACGTACAGGGGGCTATGGTGGCTACACCTTC; CDR3: CASSLRTGGYGGYTF